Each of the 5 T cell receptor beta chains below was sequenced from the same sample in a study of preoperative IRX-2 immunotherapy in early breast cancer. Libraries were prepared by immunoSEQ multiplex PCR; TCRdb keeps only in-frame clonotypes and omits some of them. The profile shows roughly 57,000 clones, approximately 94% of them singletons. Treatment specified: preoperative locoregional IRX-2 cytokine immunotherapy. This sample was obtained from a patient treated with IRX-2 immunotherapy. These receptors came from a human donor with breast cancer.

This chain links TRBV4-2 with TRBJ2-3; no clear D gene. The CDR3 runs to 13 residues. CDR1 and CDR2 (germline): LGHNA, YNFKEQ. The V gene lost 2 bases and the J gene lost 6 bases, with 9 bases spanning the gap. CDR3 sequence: CASSQNMRDTQYF. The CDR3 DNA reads TGTGCCAGCAGCCAAAACATGCGGGATACGCAGTATTTT.

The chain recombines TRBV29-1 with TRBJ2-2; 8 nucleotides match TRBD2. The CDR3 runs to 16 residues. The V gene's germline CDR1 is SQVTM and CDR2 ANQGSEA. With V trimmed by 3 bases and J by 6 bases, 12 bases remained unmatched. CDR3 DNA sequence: TGCAGCGTTGAGTCCCAGCGGGAGAGAATGGCCGGGGAGCTGTTTTTT. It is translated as CSVESQRERMAGELFF.

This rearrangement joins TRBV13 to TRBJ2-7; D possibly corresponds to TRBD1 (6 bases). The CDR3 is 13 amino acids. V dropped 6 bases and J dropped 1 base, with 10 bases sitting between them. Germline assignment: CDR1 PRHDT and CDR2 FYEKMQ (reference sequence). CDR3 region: CASSKGDSYEQYF. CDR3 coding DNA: TGTGCCAGCAGTAAGGGGGATTCCTACGAGCAGTACTTC.

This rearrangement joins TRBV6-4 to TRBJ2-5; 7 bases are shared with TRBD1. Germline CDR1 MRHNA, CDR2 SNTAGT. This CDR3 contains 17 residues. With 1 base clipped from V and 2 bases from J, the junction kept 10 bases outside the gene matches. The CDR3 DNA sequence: TGTGCCAGCAGTGACTGGGGGACAGTCCACCCGCAAGAGACCCAGTACTTC. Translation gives CASSDWGTVHPQETQYF.

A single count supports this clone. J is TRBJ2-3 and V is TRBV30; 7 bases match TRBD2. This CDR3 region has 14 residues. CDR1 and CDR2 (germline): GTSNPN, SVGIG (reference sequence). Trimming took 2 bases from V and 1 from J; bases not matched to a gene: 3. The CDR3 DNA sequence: TGTGCCTGGAGTCGGCTAGCGGGCACAGATACGCAGTATTTT. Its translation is CAWSRLAGTDTQYF.